The sequence of this T cell receptor (beta chain) was determined in a study of Graves' ophthalmopathy and Graves' hyperthyroidism. Trimming left V 0 bases short and J 10 bases short, with 12 bases between. This CDR3 spans 13 amino acids. Germline lookup yields CDR1 MGHRA and CDR2 YSYEKL. Scientists amplified the TCR beta CDR3 regions from RNA transcripts. RT-PCR in the first round used HTBI primers; a second-round multiplex PCR followed. TCRdb re-derived calls from the multiplex PCR reads in MiXCR, one entry per CDR3 protein. The table records 200,000 to 250,000 distinct CDR3 sequences, around 45% of them present only once. Among the exclusions were patients with other autoimmune diseases, uncontrolled infections, pregnancy or lactation. The study's findings and limits: Prediction of ophthalmopathy progression reached about 70% sensitivity and around 72% specificity. Blood contained most expanded thyroid clonotypes exceeding 0.001 frequency.

Details on this clonotype: What it recognizes is unknown.

The rearrangement links TRBV4-1 to TRBJ1-1, with D perhaps TRBD1 (5 bases). What was sequenced was peripheral blood. The sequence was obtained from an adult man with Graves' ophthalmopathy. CDR3 amino acids: CASSQDPYGAAFF. The CDR3 DNA follows: TGCGCCAGCAGCCAAGACCCCTACGGGGCAGCTTTCTTT.